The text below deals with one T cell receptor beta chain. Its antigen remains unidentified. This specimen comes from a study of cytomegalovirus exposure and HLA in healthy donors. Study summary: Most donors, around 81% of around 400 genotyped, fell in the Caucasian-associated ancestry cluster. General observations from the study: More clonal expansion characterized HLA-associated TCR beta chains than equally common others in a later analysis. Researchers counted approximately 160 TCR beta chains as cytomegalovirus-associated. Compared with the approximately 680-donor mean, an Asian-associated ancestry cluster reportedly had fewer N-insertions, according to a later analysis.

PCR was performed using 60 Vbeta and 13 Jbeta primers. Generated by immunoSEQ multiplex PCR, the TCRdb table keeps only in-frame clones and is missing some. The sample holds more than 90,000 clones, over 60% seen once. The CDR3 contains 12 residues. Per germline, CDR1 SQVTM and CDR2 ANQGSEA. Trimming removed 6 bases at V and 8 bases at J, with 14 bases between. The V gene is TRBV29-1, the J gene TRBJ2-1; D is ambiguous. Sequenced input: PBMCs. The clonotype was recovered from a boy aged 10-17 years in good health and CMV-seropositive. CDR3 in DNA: TGCAGCGTCTCCCCGACCCGGGATGAGCAGTTCTTC. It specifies CSVSPTRDEQFF.